This paragraph reports one T cell receptor (beta chain). This specimen comes from a study of blood T cells in healthy people across ages. Germline V gene lookup returns CDR1 SEHNR and CDR2 FQNEAQ (reference sequence). The CDR3 consists of 18 residues. After removal of 4 bases from V and 1 base from J, the junction contained 8 bases not matched to a gene. Primers used in a second PCR of roughly 7 to 12 cycles were a sample-barcoded 5' primer and a J-beta primer mix. One entry per CDR3 protein, called by TCRdb with MiXCR from the 5' RACE reads. The sample shows around 780,000 distinct CDR3 sequences, roughly 25% of them seen only once. The data also belong to a second study, concerning T cells of mothers and their children. From that study: A primer called M1S, used in the second PCR, added sample barcodes and 2-4 random nucleotides.

Sequencing was performed on blood. The rearrangement joins TRBV7-9 to TRBJ2-2, with 11 bases matching TRBD2. This TCR came from a boy aged 10-17 years in good health. The CDR3 bases are TGTGCCAGCAGCTCCCAATCCCTAGCGGGGGGGAACACCGGGGAGCTGTTTTTT. Amino acid sequence: CASSSQSLAGGNTGELFF.